The 6 T cell receptor beta chains below all came from one sample that was sequenced in a study of shared clonotypes between healthy human individuals. Produced via immunoSEQ multiplex PCR; TCRdb's table is partial and in-frame only. The repertoire holds around 990,000 clones, with approximately 80% as singletons. The specimen was memory CD4+ T cells from PBMCs. Subset here: CD45RA-negative fraction. These receptors were taken from a man in his late teens or twenties in good health. Some clones in this sample may be carry-over from other donors' samples.

This clone was observed a single time. The chain has TRBV28 and TRBJ2-7; 7 bases are shared with TRBD1. The germline V gene has CDR1 MDHEN and CDR2 SYDVKM. The CDR3 extends over 15 amino acids. The V gene end was trimmed by 2 bases and the J gene end by 5 bases; junction bases not matched to a gene: 9. In DNA form, the CDR3 reads TGTGCCAGCAGTTTAAGCGCAGGGGGAGTGAACGAGCAGTACTTC. Its protein is CASSLSAGGVNEQYF. The variable domain in full, completed from reference TRBV28 and TRBJ2-7, reads DVKVTQSSRYLVKRTGEKVFLECVQDMDHENMFWYRQDPGLGLRLIYFSYDVKMKEKGDIPEGYSVSREKKERFSLILESASTNQTSMYLCASSLSAGGVNEQYFGPGTRLTVT.

CDR3 in DNA: TGTGCCAGCAGTTTTCTTAGGGGGCGCGCCTACGAGCAGTACTTC. This codes for CASSFLRGRAYEQYF. The gene calls are TRBV27 and TRBJ2-7, with 7 bases matching TRBD1. J was trimmed by 2 bases and V by 3 bases; bases with no gene match: 7. Germline assignment: CDR1 MNHEY and CDR2 SMNVEV (reference sequence). This CDR3 region has 15 residues.

The chain joins TRBV6-5 to TRBJ2-1; TRBD2 matches at 8 bases. The germline V gene encodes CDR1 MNHEY and CDR2 SVGAGI. There are 15 residues in the CDR3. With 6 bases clipped from V and 5 bases from J, the junction kept 9 bases outside the gene matches. The CDR3 DNA follows: TGTGCCAGCAGGAAAAAGCGGGAGTGGCACAATGAGCAGTTCTTC. The encoded protein is CASRKKREWHNEQFF.

The chain employs TRBV7-3 and TRBJ2-2; D perhaps matches TRBD2 (6 bases). V was pared by 4 bases and J by 7 bases, with 16 bases between. The CDR3 length is 15 residues. Per the germline V gene, CDR1 is SGHTA and CDR2 is FQGTGA. CDR3 nucleotides: TGTGCCAGCAGCTCCCAGGCGGTCGGGGGCGGGGAGCTGTTTTTT. Amino acids: CASSSQAVGGGELFF.

The V call is TRBV2, the J call TRBJ1-5; TRBD1 matches 10 bases. Germline trimming cut 6 bases from V and 4 bases from J; bases unmatched to any gene: 3. The CDR3 length is 14 residues. The germline gives CDR1 SNHLY, CDR2 FYNNEI. In DNA, the CDR3 is TGTGCCAGCAGGCTGGGACAGGGGAATCAGCCCCAGCATTTT. Translated, it gives CASRLGQGNQPQHF.

The chain couples TRBV7-3 to TRBJ2-7, with 9 bases fitting TRBD2. The CDR3 totals 15 residues. V was pared by 5 bases and J by 3 bases, with 8 bases of the junction left unmatched. CDR1 is SGHTA, CDR2 FQGTGA, per germline. Written as DNA, the CDR3 is TGTGCCAGCAGCCTAGCGGTAGCGGGAGACTACGAGCAGTACTTC. It specifies CASSLAVAGDYEQYF.